This TCR beta chain was sequenced in a study of T-cell reconstitution after alpha-beta-depleted transplantation in children. Study-level points and caveats: Some patients' high day-60 TCRbeta diversity was traced to surviving recipient T cells and thymic progenitors. T-cell counts and diversity were attributed mostly to newly produced T cells one year after transplant. Approximately two months post-transplant, alpha-beta T cells reportedly originated from several hundred expanded graft clones.

At least ten counts were recorded for this clonotype. Its antigen is as yet unknown. Per the germline V gene, CDR1 is SGHRS and CDR2 is YFSETQ. The junction had 6 bases not matched to a gene; V was cut back by 3 bases and J by 3 bases. CDR3 length equals 15 residues. Preparation of the TCRbeta library was carried out with unique molecular identifiers. TCRdb re-called the PCR reads through MiXCR, storing one row per CDR3 protein. The sample lists about 230,000 distinct CDR3 sequences, approximately 10% occurring once. The sequence came from a child less than two years old with acute myeloid leukemia, due to receive a stem cell transplant. The chain combines TRBV5-1 with TRBJ2-3, with TRBD2 identical over 8 bases. The material was PBMCs, obtained before TCRalphabeta/CD19-depleted stem cell transplant. The CDR3 region has the DNA TGCGCCAGCAGCTCAGCGGGAGTAGGGACAGATACGCAGTATTTT. It codes for CASSSAGVGTDTQYF.